This T cell receptor (beta chain) is drawn from a study of blood T cells in healthy people across ages (dated by TCRdb to the mid-2010s). Context from the whole study: Template switching captured roughly one uniquely barcoded TCR beta cDNA molecule per two T cells in model experiments. Age-related changes in TCR beta repertoire diversity were measured in the study by deep sequencing normalized with unique cDNA molecular identifiers. Donors were grouped into four age groups: young (average approximately 15 years), middle-aged (39), aged (around 56) and long-lived (approximately 81). To avoid experimental bias, donors of different ages were spread randomly across the sequencing lanes. Two additional independent replicas of 1 million unique cDNA reads from the same blood draw were analyzed for two donors (one aged 18 to 30 and one aged 80 or older). What the study reported, not specific to this receptor: Observed TCR beta diversity per million T cells fell roughly linearly with age, and a significant reduction was already apparent by age roughly 40. Estimates of total diversity based on one million sequenced T cells were regarded as lower bounds and as underestimates. Because the CMV infection status of the donors was unknown, age-related changes in expanded clonotypes may potentially have been confounded. Compared with the aged group, the long-lived group had more naive CD4+ T cells, fewer expanded clones and increased TCR diversity, a pattern suggesting age selection. Because profiling used bulk unsorted PBMCs, naive and antigen-experienced compartments could not be compared conclusively. There was a strong correlation between observed TCR beta diversity and the percentage of naive T cells measured by flow cytometry.

Receptors were amplified or captured by 5' RACE. Reads for this sample came from an Illumina HiSeq 2500. A second PCR of about 7 to 12 cycles was run with a J-beta primer mix and a sample-barcoded 5' primer. A template-switch 5' adaptor carrying 12 random nucleotides introduced a unique molecular identifier onto each TCR beta cDNA molecule. Each sample yielded at least 2.5 million CDR3-containing paired-end reads. First-strand cDNA was synthesized from all RNA with the Mint cDNA synthesis kit, primed by a TRBC-specific oligonucleotide. Following uracil-DNA glycosylase treatment, all cDNA underwent a first 18-cycle PCR with the universal primers M1SS and BC2_uni_R. The study's own analysis went as follows. For normalization, 1 million high-quality reads were randomly selected from each sample, with every read carrying a distinct molecular identifier. Instead of being binned into consensus sequences, reads that shared molecular identifiers were thrown out. MiTCR, set to a Q25 quality threshold and the strictest error-elimination algorithm, was used for CDR3 identification, clonotype clustering and error correction. A nonparametric unseen species model using Euler transformation provided a lower-bound estimate of total TCR beta diversity. The public sequencing data were trimmed at Q25 with fastp and processed into clonotypes with MiXCR by TCRdb, which kept only in-frame beta chains. Every distinct CDR3 protein forms one entry, paired with its most common genes and DNA. TCRdb, not the original authors, processed these V and J calls. This sample is represented by about 620,000 distinct CDR3 sequences; roughly half of them were singletons. Roughly 13% of the sample is taken by the ten largest.

Ten or more counts support this clonotype. What this receptor recognizes is not known. Base qualities are not provided; no much larger clone lies one nucleotide away. Donors were 39 systemically healthy Caucasian individuals from Russia aged 6 to 90 years. Each donor gave 8 to 10 milliliters of peripheral blood, drawn into EDTA-treated Vacutainer tubes. Ficoll-Paque density-gradient centrifugation was used to isolate PBMCs, with at least 7 million per sample. Total RNA was extracted from PBMCs with Trizol reagent, with at least 5.5 micrograms obtained per sample. Naive CD45RAhigh/CD27high T cell percentages were measured by flow cytometry on a PBMC aliquot from every donor. The CDR3 spans 16 residues, from the cysteine through the phenylalanine. Only the CDR3 part of the read is kept: 48 bases, read in frame from the first base. The germline V end is reduced by 4 bases and the J end by 1 base; junction bases left unmatched: 5. CDR1 and CDR2 are read off the germline V gene as SGHRS and YFSETQ.

Sample: blood. The TCR originated in a woman of 80 years or more in good health. Here the chain combines TRBV5-1 and TRBJ2-1; 10 bases in the middle match TRBD2. The CDR3 sequence is CASSIGLAASYNEQFF. The nucleotide sequence reads TGCGCCAGCAGCATCGGACTAGCGGCTTCCTACAATGAGCAGTTCTTC.